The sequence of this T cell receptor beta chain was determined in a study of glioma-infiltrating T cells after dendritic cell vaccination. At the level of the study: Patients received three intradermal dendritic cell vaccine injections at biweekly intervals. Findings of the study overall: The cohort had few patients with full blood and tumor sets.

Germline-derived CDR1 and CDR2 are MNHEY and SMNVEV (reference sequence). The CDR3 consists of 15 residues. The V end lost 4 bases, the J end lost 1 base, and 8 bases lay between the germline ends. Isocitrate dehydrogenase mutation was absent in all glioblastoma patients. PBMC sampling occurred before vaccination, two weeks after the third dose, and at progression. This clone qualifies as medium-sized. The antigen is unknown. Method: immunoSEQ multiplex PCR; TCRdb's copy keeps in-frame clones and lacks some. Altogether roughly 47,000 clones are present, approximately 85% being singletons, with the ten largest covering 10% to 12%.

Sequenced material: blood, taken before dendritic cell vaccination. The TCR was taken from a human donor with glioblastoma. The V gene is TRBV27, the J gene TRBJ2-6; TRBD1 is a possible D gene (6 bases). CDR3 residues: CASSWGTSGANVLTF. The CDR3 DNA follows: TGTGCCAGCAGTTGGGGGACATCTGGGGCCAACGTCCTGACTTTC. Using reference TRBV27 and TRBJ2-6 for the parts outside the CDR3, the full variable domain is EAQVTQNPRYLITVTGKKLTVTCSQNMNHEYMSWYRQDPGLGLRQIYYSMNVEVTDKGDVPEGYKVSRKEKRNFPLILESPSPNQTSLYFCASSWGTSGANVLTFGAGSRLTVL.